This TCR beta chain was captured by sequencing in a study of identical twins. Study-wide results and caveats: Excess low generation probability was seen in twin-shared out-of-frame alpha sequences.

V was pared by 8 bases and J by 2 bases, with 16 bases between. This CDR3 is 13 amino acids long. Germline CDR1 reads DFQATT; CDR2 reads SNEGSKA (reference sequence). A few counts support this clonotype. Its cognate antigen is unknown. A single record per CDR3 protein comes from TCRdb applying MiXCR to the 5' RACE reads. The table lists roughly 230,000 distinct CDR3 sequences, about 9% of them singletons. These data were also reused for a study on yellow fever vaccine responses in identical twins.

The clonotype was recovered from a woman in her late teens or twenties in good health. Sequencing was performed on CD8+ T cells sorted from blood. The V gene is TRBV20-1, the J gene TRBJ2-7; a weak D match, TRBD2 (6 bases). CDR3 loop: CSPQRGSPYEQYF. The CDR3 DNA reads as TGCAGTCCCCAACGGGGGTCCCCCTACGAGCAGTACTTC.